A selection of T cell receptor beta chains follows, all from one sample in a study of cytomegalovirus exposure and HLA in healthy donors. TCRdb keeps only in-frame clones here, not all; method: immunoSEQ multiplex PCR. Of about 110,000 clones detected, 60% to 85% appear once; the ten largest clones hold approximately 5.1%. The material sequenced was PBMCs. All receptors derive from a female donor in good health and CMV-seropositive. The CDR3 runs from the conserved cysteine through the conserved F or W. The D gene is left open where the match is weak. Not all rows give a size; the values are once, few, many and, for expanded clones, a class.

size,D,V,J,CDR3,DNA
.,TRBD1,TRBV10-3,TRBJ1-2,CAISESQGVNYGYTF,TGTGCCATCAGTGAGTCGCAGGGGGTTAACTATGGCTATACCTTC
.,.,TRBV10-1,TRBJ2-3,CASSLTSSTDTQYF,TGCGCCAGCAGCCTCACAAGTAGCACAGATACGCAGTATTTT
once,TRBD2,TRBV19,TRBJ2-3,CARDTGLAGEVEPDTQYF,TGTGCCCGCGACACCGGACTAGCGGGAGAGGTAGAACCAGATACGCAGTATTTT
once,.,TRBV5-1,TRBJ2-7,CASSLFEWASASYEQYF,TGCGCCAGCAGCTTGTTCGAATGGGCTAGCGCATCCTACGAGCAGTACTTC
.,.,TRBV6-6,TRBJ1-2,CASSYASGGIGYTF,TGTGCCAGCAGTTACGCATCGGGGGGCATCGGCTACACCTTC
.,.,TRBV6-1,TRBJ2-4,CASYETGVRNIQYF,TGTGCCAGCTACGAGACAGGAGTTAGGAACATTCAGTACTTC
.,.,TRBV9,TRBJ2-2,CASSVRRLAAGELFF,TGTGCCAGCAGCGTAAGGCGACTTGCGGCCGGGGAGCTGTTTTTT
.,TRBD2,TRBV29-1,TRBJ2-7,CSVEDGLAGLYEQYF,TGCAGCGTTGAAGATGGCCTAGCGGGGTTGTACGAGCAGTACTTC
once,TRBD1,TRBV7-9,TRBJ1-4,CASSLRDRGLTNEKLFF,TGTGCCAGCAGCTTACGGGACAGGGGTTTGACTAATGAAAAACTGTTTTTT
.,TRBD1,TRBV9,TRBJ2-3,CASSPNYPGQAGDTQYF,TGTGCCAGCAGCCCCAATTATCCGGGACAGGCGGGAGATACGCAGTATTTT
.,TRBD1,TRBV2,TRBJ1-1,CASRVGTGADTEAFF,TGTGCCAGCAGAGTCGGGACAGGGGCGGACACTGAAGCTTTCTTT
.,TRBD1,TRBV19,TRBJ2-3,CASSPRDRSTDTQYF,TGTGCCAGTAGTCCAAGGGACAGAAGCACAGATACGCAGTATTTT
.,.,TRBV25-1,TRBJ2-5,CASRKNQGETQYF,TGTGCCAGCAGGAAGAATCAGGGGGAGACCCAGTACTTC
.,TRBD2,TRBV6-1,TRBJ2-7,CASSEERTRSYEQYF,TGTGCCAGCAGTGAAGAGAGGACTAGGTCCTACGAGCAGTACTTC
.,TRBD1,TRBV19,TRBJ1-2,CASSPDRVDYGYTF,TGTGCCAGTAGCCCGGACAGGGTCGACTATGGCTACACCTTC
few,TRBD2,TRBV19,TRBJ2-2,CASSVSGGPNTNTGELFF,TGTGCCAGTAGTGTTAGCGGGGGCCCAAACACGAACACCGGGGAGCTGTTTTTT